This T cell receptor (beta chain) was sequenced in a study of identical twins (dated by TCRdb to the mid-2010s). For the study in its entirety: To test whether fetal clonotypes persist, this study deep-sequenced TCR alpha and beta repertoires from monozygotic twins, from unrelated adults of various ages, and from cord blood. To rule out contamination, the twin experiments were replicated at different times with different library preparation protocols.

The library was made by 5' RACE. The run used an Illumina HiSeq 2000. Template switching introduced a universal primer binding site; the final cDNA contained a unique molecular identifier, enabling accurate counting of TCR cDNA molecules. Specific primers in the conserved constant-segment region were used to synthesize first-strand cDNA for the TCR alpha and beta chains. To control for contamination, every cDNA library was double barcoded, receiving both a SMART-Mk sample barcode and Illumina barcodes. TruSeq adapter sequences and Illumina sample barcodes were added in two successive PCR steps. TCR alpha and beta cDNA libraries were sequenced on the Illumina HiSeq platform with custom primers. In the authors' own workflow: Unique molecular identifiers were extracted from raw reads with MiGEC, and CDR3 positions were determined with MiXCR. For each individual, recombination models were inferred using an EM algorithm with the repgenHMM and IGoR tools. Shared clonotypes were analyzed with the tcR package in R, and sharing was normalized by the product of cloneset sizes. Out-of-frame nonproductive sequences were analyzed to study raw recombination free of thymic and clonal selection effects. TCRdb applied fastp at Q25 and MiXCR to the public reads, then kept only in-frame beta chains. Each entry merges the rows of one CDR3 protein and shows their most common DNA and genes. Clone size and V and J calls follow TCRdb, not the original study. In this sample the table shows hundreds of thousands of distinct CDR3 sequences, 18% of which occur a single time. Jointly, the top ten make up around 14% of the sample.

The investigation overall reported the following: In beta out-of-frame sequences, excess twin sharing was weaker, because having fewer shared sequences lowered the signal-to-noise ratio. Compared with coincidental sharing between unrelated individuals, an excess of low generation-probability sequences was observed among out-of-frame TCR alpha sequences shared between twins. Fewer insertions were carried by abundant cord blood beta clonotypes; a weaker similar trend was observed in young adult naive repertoires, while no such trend was observed in memory repertoires. Because the same donors could not be followed over many years, the conclusions relied on cross-sectional statistical analysis. In monozygotic twins, out-of-frame TCR alpha sharing was systematically underestimated by recombination models, although the models agreed with sharing between unrelated individuals. Invariant T cells such as MAIT and iNKT could partly confound zero-insertion analyses, although diverse VJ usage argued against such confounding for most clonotypes.

V lost 1 base and J lost 4 bases, and the count of bases not matched to a germline gene is 7. From the germline V gene, CDR1 is SGHRS and CDR2 is YFSETQ. There are 16 amino acids in the CDR3, from cysteine to phenylalanine inclusive. The CDR3 DNA has 48 bases and is translated from base 1. Concerning this clonotype: Its binding antigen is unknown. Qualities for individual bases were not recorded, and no much larger clone is one base off.

Only healthy Caucasian donors were included. The twin cohort consisted of three pairs of female monozygotic twins, all aged roughly 18 to 29 years. Peripheral blood mononuclear cells were used as the source from which RNA for TCR libraries was isolated. This sample also belongs to another study, concerning T cells expressing NK-cell markers. According to the second study: In sorted CD3+CD56+NKG2C+, CD3+CD56+NKG2C- and CD3+CD56-NKG2C+ T-cell subsets from eight donors, TCR beta-chain repertoires were profiled. Most of the eight sequenced donors were HCMV-seropositive and one was HCMV-seronegative. In several experiments an anti-gammadeltaTCR antibody was added to restrict sorting to alphabetaTCR-expressing T cells. For five or six donors, the dominant CD3+CD56+NKG2C+ clonotypes were among the top 10 CD8+ clonotypes and accounted for roughly 1.0-7.5% of CD8+ T cells. Those dominant clonotypes were again the most abundant among CD3+CD56-NKG2C+ cells in several donors, at roughly 28.3-60.1%. Whether the expanded NKG2C-expressing T cell clones were specific for HCMV antigens was left unclear. All eight donors whose samples were sequenced were randomly selected healthy volunteers, three of them men and five women. A commercial ELISA kit detecting HCMV-specific IgG in serum was used to determine HCMV serostatus. Bulk peripheral blood T-cell repertoires were additionally sequenced from unsorted PBMC for six donors. MIGEC was used to demultiplex reads and group the reads by UMI, and MiTCR was used to assemble and quantify clonotypes. To exclude erroneous sequences, any TCR cDNA sequence not supported by at least two reads was discarded. The tcR package was used for downstream repertoire analysis, and clonotypes were matched across fractions by CDR3 nucleotide sequence plus V segment. VDJmatch was used to annotate antigen specificity against VDJdb, with one amino acid substitution in CDR3 allowed.

The TCR was taken from a woman aged 18-29 years in good health. The chain couples TRBV5-1 to TRBJ2-1; 8 bases in the middle match TRBD1. Input material: PBMCs. Here the CDR3 is given as CASSLSQGAVYNEQFF. The nucleotide sequence is given as TGCGCCAGCAGCTTGAGTCAGGGGGCTGTTTACAATGAGCAGTTCTTC.